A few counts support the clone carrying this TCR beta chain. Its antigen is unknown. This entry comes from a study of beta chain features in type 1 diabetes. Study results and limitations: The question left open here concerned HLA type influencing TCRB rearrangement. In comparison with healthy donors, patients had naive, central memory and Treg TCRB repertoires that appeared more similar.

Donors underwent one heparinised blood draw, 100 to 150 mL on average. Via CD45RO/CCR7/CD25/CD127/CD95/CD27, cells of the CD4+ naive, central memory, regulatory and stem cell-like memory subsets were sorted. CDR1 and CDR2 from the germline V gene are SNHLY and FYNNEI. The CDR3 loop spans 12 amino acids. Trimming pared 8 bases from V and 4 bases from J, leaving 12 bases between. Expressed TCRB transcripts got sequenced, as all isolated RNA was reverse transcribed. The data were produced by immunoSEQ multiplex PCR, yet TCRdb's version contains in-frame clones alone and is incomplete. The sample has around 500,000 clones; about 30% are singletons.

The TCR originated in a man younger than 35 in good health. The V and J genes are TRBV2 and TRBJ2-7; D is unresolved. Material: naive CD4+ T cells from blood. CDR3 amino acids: CASDGVTYEQYF. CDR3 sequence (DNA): TGTGCCAGCGATGGCGTGACGTACGAGCAGTACTTC.